This TCR beta chain was profiled in a study of identifying expanded T cells in peripheral blood. To note about this clone: Its antigen is unidentified.

The protocol was immunoSEQ multiplex PCR, while the TCRdb copy is restricted to in-frame clones and leaves out a portion. The table lists some 77,000 clones, 88% of them singletons. Collection occurred without any documented infections or immune events in donors. Study observations and caveats: Across healthy donors, higher total template counts meant significantly greater roughly 2-week count variance.

Germline values: CDR1 MGHRA, CDR2 YSYEKL. The CDR3 sequence is 14 residues long. Trimming removed 1 base at V and 4 bases at J, with 11 bases between. The receptor's source is a person aged 18 to 70 in good health. The chain combines TRBV4-1 with TRBJ2-7; weak D call: TRBD1 (7 bases). Sequencing input: blood. Here the CDR3 reads CASSQGPGGYEQYF. The CDR3 nucleotides read TGCGCCAGCAGCCAAGGGCCAGGGGGGTACGAGCAGTACTTC.